Listed below are T cell receptor beta chains from one sample, sequenced in a study of cytomegalovirus exposure and HLA in healthy donors. Using immunoSEQ multiplex PCR, the repertoire was profiled, and TCRdb retains in-frame clones only, with some absent. The sample lists some 170,000 clones, under 85% seen once, with 1.6% in the top ten. Sample: PBMCs. The receptor source for this set is a woman in her thirties in good health and CMV-seronegative. Both conserved end residues are part of each CDR3. The order of the fields is V gene, clone size, J gene, D gene, CDR3 protein, CDR3 DNA. The D gene is left open where the match is weak. The listing skips clone size in some rows; elsewhere it reads once, few, many or a size class.

>TRBV5-4|NA|TRBJ1-1|NA
CASSRQTGMNTEAFF
TGTGCCAGCAGCCGCCAAACAGGAATGAACACTGAAGCTTTCTTT
>TRBV7-2|NA|TRBJ1-1|TRBD1
CASSMGQGGTEAFF
TGTGCCAGCAGCATGGGACAGGGTGGCACTGAAGCTTTCTTT
>TRBV5-6|NA|TRBJ2-7|TRBD1
CASSPTTGTYEQYF
TGTGCCAGCAGCCCAACGACAGGGACCTACGAGCAGTACTTC
>TRBV11-2|NA|TRBJ1-2|NA
CASSSPRERKNGYTF
TGTGCCAGCAGCTCCCCCAGGGAAAGAAAGAACGGCTACACCTTC
>TRBV7-9|NA|TRBJ1-4|NA
CASSLNPGGFEKLFF
TGTGCCAGCAGCTTAAATCCGGGGGGCTTTGAAAAACTGTTTTTT
>TRBV1|few|TRBJ2-1|NA
CTSSLAGGPYDEQFF
TGCACCAGCAGTCTAGCGGGAGGGCCTTACGATGAGCAGTTCTTC
>TRBV7-8|NA|TRBJ2-1|TRBD1
CASSLALGGQGQYNEQFF
TGTGCCAGCAGCTTAGCGTTAGGGGGACAGGGCCAATACAATGAGCAGTTCTTC
>TRBV11-2|few|TRBJ1-1|TRBD1
CASSYSGGTEAFF
TGTGCCAGCAGCTACTCAGGGGGCACTGAAGCTTTCTTT
>TRBV5-1|NA|TRBJ1-3|TRBD1
CASSPWTGAGNTIYF
TGCGCCAGCAGCCCGTGGACAGGGGCTGGAAACACCATATATTTT
>TRBV5-6|NA|TRBJ2-2|NA
CASSPIGEGGTGELFF
TGTGCCAGCAGCCCGATCGGGGAGGGGGGCACCGGGGAGCTGTTTTTT
>TRBV7-8|NA|TRBJ2-2|TRBD2
CASSPLSLAGVSGELFF
TGTGCCAGCAGCCCTCTGAGCCTAGCGGGAGTGTCCGGGGAGCTGTTTTTT
>TRBV27|NA|TRBJ2-7|NA
CASSQATGTEQYF
TGTGCCAGCAGCCAAGCAACAGGGACCGAGCAGTACTTC
>TRBV29-1|NA|TRBJ1-1|NA
CSSRQVMNTEAFF
TGCAGCTCCCGACAGGTCATGAACACTGAAGCTTTCTTT
>TRBV7-2|NA|TRBJ1-2|NA
CASSLGRTYYGYTF
TGTGCCAGCAGCTTAGGTAGAACGTACTATGGCTACACCTTC
>TRBV4-2|NA|TRBJ2-7|TRBD2
CASSQEAGLAEASEQYF
TGTGCCAGCAGCCAAGAGGCGGGACTAGCGGAGGCTAGCGAGCAGTACTTC
>TRBV30|NA|TRBJ1-4|TRBD1
CAWSFSTGGYEKLFF
TGTGCCTGGAGTTTCTCGACAGGGGGCTATGAAAAACTGTTTTTT
>TRBV19|NA|TRBJ1-2|NA
CASSLGLHGYTF
TGTGCCAGTAGTCTAGGACTCCATGGCTACACCTTC
>TRBV6-1|NA|TRBJ2-1|NA
CASTSLGWSYNEQFF
TGTGCCAGCACCTCCCTGGGCTGGTCCTACAATGAGCAGTTCTTC
>TRBV30|NA|TRBJ2-7|TRBD2
CAWSHSGGITEQYF
TGTGCCTGGAGCCATAGCGGGGGGATTACCGAGCAGTACTTC
>TRBV30|NA|TRBJ1-1|NA
CAWSVGVGTEAFF
TGTGCCTGGAGTGTAGGAGTCGGGACTGAAGCTTTCTTT
>TRBV5-1|NA|TRBJ2-3|NA
CASSFVKTGDTDTQYF
TGCGCCAGCAGCTTCGTTAAGACAGGAGACACAGATACGCAGTATTTT
>TRBV25-1|NA|TRBJ2-3|TRBD2
CASRRGGREPPHTDTQYF
TGTGCCAGCCGCCGGGGTGGGCGGGAGCCCCCCCACACAGATACGCAGTATTTT
>TRBV6-5|few|TRBJ2-7|TRBD1
CASSYTRKQGEQYF
TGTGCCAGCAGTTACACGAGGAAACAGGGGGAGCAGTACTTC
>TRBV15|NA|TRBJ2-7|NA
CATSSLRNSYEQYF
TGTGCCACCAGCAGTCTGAGGAACTCGTACGAGCAGTACTTC
>TRBV6-6|once|TRBJ2-7|NA
CASGPFDLYEQYF
TGTGCCAGCGGGCCTTTCGACCTCTACGAGCAGTACTTC
>TRBV5-1|NA|TRBJ2-3|TRBD2
CASSPGLATDTQYF
TGCGCCAGCAGCCCCGGACTAGCCACAGATACGCAGTATTTT
>TRBV5-1|NA|TRBJ2-5|TRBD1
CASSSEGTGEETQYF
TGCGCCAGCAGCTCCGAAGGGACAGGGGAAGAGACCCAGTACTTC
>TRBV30|NA|TRBJ1-2|TRBD1
CACCLGTGGRGYTF
TGTGCCTGTTGCCTTGGGACAGGGGGCCGGGGCTACACCTTC